This passage covers 2 T cell receptor beta chains from one sample sequenced in a study of response to subunit inactivated influenza vaccine. One entry per CDR3 protein, called by TCRdb with MiXCR from the RT-PCR reads. The table has 450,000 to 600,000 distinct CDR3 sequences, around 7.9% seen once. The material sequenced was PBMCs from blood, taken around 25 months after vaccination. Every receptor here comes from a man between 50 and 69 years old who received an inactivated influenza vaccine.

The chain employs TRBV11-1 and TRBJ2-7; 9 bases line up with TRBD1. The CDR3 is 18 amino acids. Looked up from germline, CDR1 is SGHAT and CDR2 is FQDESV (reference sequence). The V gene end was trimmed by 5 bases and the J gene end by 4 bases; junction bases not matched to a gene: 18. This CDR3 reads CASSAGQGRFEALYEQYF. CDR3 nucleotide sequence: TGTGCCAGCAGCGCCGGACAGGGGCGCTTTGAGGCACTTTACGAGCAGTACTTC.

CDR3 DNA: TGCAGTGCTAGAGATAGGCGGGGCTCCTTGGGCAATCAGCCCCAGCATTTT. Encoded protein: CSARDRRGSLGNQPQHF. The J gene is TRBJ1-5, the V gene TRBV20-1, with a tentative D call TRBD1 (5 bases). Germline CDR1 is DFQATT and CDR2 is SNEGSKA (reference sequence). The V gene lost 0 bases and the J gene lost 2 bases, with 17 bases spanning the gap. CDR3 length: 17 amino acids.